Presented here are 10 T cell receptor beta chains from one specimen sequenced in a study of CD8+CD57+ T cells in acquired aplastic anemia. Patients chosen for sequencing had shown CD8+CD57+ cell expansion by flow cytometry. TCR beta VDJ combinations and CDR3 sequences were profiled from genomic DNA. TCRdb ran MiXCR on the reads and lists one entry per CDR3 protein. The table has 180,000 or so distinct CDR3 sequences, roughly three fifths seen once. Material: sorted CD4+, CD8+, or CD8+CD57+ T cells (not recorded which) from PBMCs. The origin of the receptors is a human donor with aplastic anemia.

This clonotype has more than one count but fewer than ten. The junction and the germline gene differ at one end; a read error may be behind it. This chain joins TRBV9 and TRBJ2-7, with a tentative D call TRBD2 (7 bases). Looked up from germline, CDR1 is SGDLS and CDR2 is YYNGEE. The CDR3 extends over 14 amino acids. The CDR3 spells CASSVLGGGEEQYF. As DNA, the CDR3 is TGCGCCAGCAGCGTACTTGGAGGGGGGGAGGAGCAGTACTTC. The whole variable domain, filled in from reference TRBV9 and TRBJ2-7, reads DSGVTQTPKHLITATGQRVTLRCSPRSGDLSVYWYQQSLDQGLQFLIQYYNGEERAKGNILERFSAQQFPDLHSELNLSSLELGDSALYFCASSVLGGGEEQYFGPGTRLTVT.

The chain joins TRBV7-8 to TRBJ1-5; TRBD1 aligns across 9 bases. The length of the CDR3 is 16 residues. The germline CDR1 and CDR2 sequences are SGHVS and FQNEAQ. J was trimmed by 6 bases and V by 4 bases; bases with no gene match: 10. CDR3 in DNA: TGTGCCAGCAGCTACGAGACAGGGGGGATCGGTCAGCCCCAGCATTTT. As protein: CASSYETGGIGQPQHF.

The rearrangement links TRBV14 to TRBJ1-6; no clear D. Germline CDR1 reads SGHDN; CDR2 reads FVKESK. The V gene lost 1 base and the J gene lost 0 bases, with 7 bases spanning the gap. This CDR3 is 16 amino acids long. The chain's CDR3 is CASSQGVSSYNSPLHF. In DNA, the CDR3 is TGTGCCAGCAGCCAAGGGGTTAGCTCCTATAATTCACCCCTCCACTTT.

This clonotype was recorded a few times. This chain joins TRBV27 and TRBJ2-3; 10 nucleotides align to TRBD2. J was trimmed by 4 bases and V by 6 bases; bases with no gene match: 1. The CDR3 covers 13 residues. The germline CDR1 and CDR2 sequences are MNHEY and SMNVEV (reference sequence). CDR3 DNA: TGTGCCAGCAGGCTAGCGGGGGCAGATACGCAGTATTTT. It translates to CASRLAGADTQYF.

This clonotype has only one observation. This rearrangement joins TRBV7-3 to TRBJ2-2, with D possibly TRBD2 on 5 matching bases. This CDR3 has 17 residues. Trimming stripped 2 bases from V and 1 base from J, with 14 bases between. Per the germline V gene, CDR1 is SGHTA and CDR2 is FQGTGA. The DNA for the CDR3 is TGTGCCAGCAGCTTAGGAGCTGGACTGGAGAACACCGGGGAGCTGTTTTTT. Translation: CASSLGAGLENTGELFF.

The chain combines TRBV7-3 with TRBJ2-3; TRBD2 agrees at 9 bases. The CDR3 has 19 amino acids. V was clipped by 5 bases and J by 0 bases; unmatched bases: 15. Germline lookup yields CDR1 SGHTA and CDR2 FQGTGA. The DNA of the CDR3 is TGTGCCAGCAGCCCCATAAGTGCGGGGGGGGGGGGGAGCACAGATACGCAGTATTTT. Translating gives CASSPISAGGGGSTDTQYF.

The chain employs TRBV7-9 and TRBJ1-6; the match to TRBD1 covers 7 bases. Germline-derived CDR1 and CDR2 are SEHNR and FQNEAQ (reference sequence). The trim removed 4 bases at V and 8 bases at J, leaving 8 bases unmatched. CDR3 length: 15 residues. CDR3 sequence reads: CASSWETGADSPLHF. The CDR3 DNA reads as TGTGCCAGCAGCTGGGAAACAGGGGCTGATTCACCCCTCCACTTT.

This clonotype was found a few times. V usage is TRBV7-9 and J usage is TRBJ2-5; unclear D gene. This CDR3 spans 14 amino acids. V shed 1 base and J shed 2 bases, with 8 bases lying between them. Germline lookup yields CDR1 SEHNR and CDR2 FQNEAQ (reference sequence). As DNA, the CDR3 is TGTGCCAGCAGCTTAGGCACAGTTCAAGAGACCCAGTACTTC. Protein: CASSLGTVQETQYF. Full variable domain (remainder filled in from reference TRBV7-9 and TRBJ2-5): DTGVSQNPRHKITKRGQNVTFRCDPISEHNRLYWYRQTLGQGPEFLTYFQNEAQLEKSRLLSDRFSAERPKGSFSTLEIQRTEQGDSAMYLCASSLGTVQETQYFGPGTRLLVL.

The genes are TRBV29-1 and TRBJ2-7; 9 bases match TRBD2. Germline CDR1 reads SQVTM; CDR2 reads ANQGSEA. V gave up 4 bases and J gave up 7 bases; unmatched junction bases: 5. The length of the CDR3 is 12 residues. The CDR3 nucleotides are TGCAGCGTTGTAGCGGGAGCCGGGGAGCAGTACTTC. This sequence encodes CSVVAGAGEQYF.

V and J are TRBV24-1 and TRBJ1-2; TRBD1 matches at 7 bases. This CDR3 contains 15 residues. J was trimmed by 3 bases and V by 2 bases; bases with no gene match: 5. Per germline, CDR1 KGHDR and CDR2 SFDVKD. Here the CDR3 DNA reads TGTGCCACCAGTGATTCAGGGGGGAATTACTATGGCTACACCTTC. Amino acid sequence: CATSDSGGNYYGYTF.